This T cell receptor (beta chain) was documented in a study of blood T cell repertoires in COVID-19. Study details: COVID-19 samples, acute and convalescent, were from the United States, Italy and Spain. Sample material is recorded as cDNA or gDNA derived from T cells, B-cell-depleted T cells, or PBMCs.

Each participant's cohort was designated according to participant-reported clinical history. The CDR3 is 12 residues long. The V end was cut by 4 bases, the J end by 8 bases, with 6 bases between. The germline V gene has CDR1 LGHDT and CDR2 YNNKEL (reference sequence). Some clones are missing from TCRdb's copy, which holds only in-frame ones; the method was immunoSEQ multiplex PCR. Altogether approximately 260,000 clones are present, under 95% being singletons, with the ten largest covering approximately 2%. The chain is built from TRBV3-1 (or the pseudogene TRBV3-2) and TRBJ1-6; no firm D call. This TCR was sampled from a woman aged 18-29 years who had recovered from COVID-19. Sequencing was done on a sample of PBMCs or T cells enriched from blood (not recorded which). The DNA for the CDR3 is TGTGCCAGCAGCCGGCAGGATTCACCCCTCCACTTT. Translating gives CASSRQDSPLHF.